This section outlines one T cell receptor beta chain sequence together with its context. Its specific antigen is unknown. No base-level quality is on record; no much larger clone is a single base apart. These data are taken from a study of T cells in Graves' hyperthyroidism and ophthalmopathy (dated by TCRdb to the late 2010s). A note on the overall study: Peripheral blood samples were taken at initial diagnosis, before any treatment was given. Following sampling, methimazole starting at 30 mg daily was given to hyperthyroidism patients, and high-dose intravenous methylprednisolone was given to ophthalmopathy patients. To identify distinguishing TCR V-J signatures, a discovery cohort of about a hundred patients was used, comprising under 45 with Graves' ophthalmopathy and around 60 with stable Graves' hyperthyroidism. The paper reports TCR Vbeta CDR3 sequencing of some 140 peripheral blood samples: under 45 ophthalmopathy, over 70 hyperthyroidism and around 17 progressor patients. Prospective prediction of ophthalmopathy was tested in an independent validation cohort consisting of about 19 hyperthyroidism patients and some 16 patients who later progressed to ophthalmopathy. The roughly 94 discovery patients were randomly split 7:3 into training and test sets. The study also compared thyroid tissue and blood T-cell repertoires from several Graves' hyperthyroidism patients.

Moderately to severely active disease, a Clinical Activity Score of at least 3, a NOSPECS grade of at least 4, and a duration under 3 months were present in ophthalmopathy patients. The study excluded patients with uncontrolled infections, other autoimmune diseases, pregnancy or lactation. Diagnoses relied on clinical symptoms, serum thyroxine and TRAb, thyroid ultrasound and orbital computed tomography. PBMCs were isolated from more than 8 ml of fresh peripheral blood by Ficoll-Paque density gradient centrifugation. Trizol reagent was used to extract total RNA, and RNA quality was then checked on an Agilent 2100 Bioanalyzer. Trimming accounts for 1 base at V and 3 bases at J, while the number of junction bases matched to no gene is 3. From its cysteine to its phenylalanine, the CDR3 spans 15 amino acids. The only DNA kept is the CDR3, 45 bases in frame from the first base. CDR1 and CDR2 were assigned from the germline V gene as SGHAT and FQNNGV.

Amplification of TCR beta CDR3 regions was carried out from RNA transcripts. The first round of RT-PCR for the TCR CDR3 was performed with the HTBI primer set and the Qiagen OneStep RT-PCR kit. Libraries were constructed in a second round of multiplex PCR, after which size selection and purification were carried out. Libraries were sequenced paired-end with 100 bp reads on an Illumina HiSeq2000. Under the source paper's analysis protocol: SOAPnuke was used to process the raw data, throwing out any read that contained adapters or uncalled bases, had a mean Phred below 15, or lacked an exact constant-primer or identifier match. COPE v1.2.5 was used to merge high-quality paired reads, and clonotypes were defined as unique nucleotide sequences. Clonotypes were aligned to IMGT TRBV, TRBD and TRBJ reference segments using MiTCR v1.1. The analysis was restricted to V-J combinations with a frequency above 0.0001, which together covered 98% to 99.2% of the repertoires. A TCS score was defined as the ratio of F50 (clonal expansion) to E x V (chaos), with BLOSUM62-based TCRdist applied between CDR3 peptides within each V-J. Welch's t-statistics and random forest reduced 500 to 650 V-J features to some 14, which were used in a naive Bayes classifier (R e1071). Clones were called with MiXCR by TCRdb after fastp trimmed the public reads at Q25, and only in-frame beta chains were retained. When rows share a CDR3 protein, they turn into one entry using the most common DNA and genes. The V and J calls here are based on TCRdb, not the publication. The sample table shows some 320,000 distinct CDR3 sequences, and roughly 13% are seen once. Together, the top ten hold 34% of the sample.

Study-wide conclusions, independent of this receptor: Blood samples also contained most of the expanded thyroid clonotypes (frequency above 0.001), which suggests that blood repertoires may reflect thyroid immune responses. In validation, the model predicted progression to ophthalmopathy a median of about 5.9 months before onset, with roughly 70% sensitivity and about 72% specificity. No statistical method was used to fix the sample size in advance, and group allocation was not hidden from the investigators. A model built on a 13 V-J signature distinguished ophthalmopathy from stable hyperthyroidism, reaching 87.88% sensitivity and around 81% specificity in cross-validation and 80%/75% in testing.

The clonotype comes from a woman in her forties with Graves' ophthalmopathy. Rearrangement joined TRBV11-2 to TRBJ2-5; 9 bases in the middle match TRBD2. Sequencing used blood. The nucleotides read TGTGCCAGCAGCTTAGGGCCTAGCGGGAAAGAGACCCAGTACTTC. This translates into CASSLGPSGKETQYF.